This T cell receptor (beta chain) came from a study of cytomegalovirus exposure and HLA in healthy donors. Study-level findings and limits: Later on, a genetic analysis was performed. It linked a missense variant in DCLRE1C with V- and J-gene trimming of TCR beta. Previous analysis showed most TCR beta V segments were productive about 87% or about 30% of the time. Indistinguishable V segments, including TRBV6-2 and TRBV6-3, were excluded.

The CDR3 is 13 residues long. The V gene's germline CDR1 is SGDLS and CDR2 YYNGEE. With 4 bases removed from V and 9 bases from J, the gap between germline ends came to 16 bases. Worth noting for this clone: What it binds is unknown.

60 Vbeta and 13 Jbeta primers were used in PCR. Measured with immunoSEQ multiplex PCR; TCRdb has only the in-frame clones, and not every one. Of about 150,000 clones listed, 80% are singletons. The J gene is TRBJ1-1, the V gene TRBV9, with D perhaps TRBD1 (5 bases). The receptor was isolated from a woman aged 40 to 55 in good health and CMV-seropositive. The sequenced sample consisted of PBMCs. The CDR3 here is CASSSRLDSQAFF. Here the CDR3 DNA reads TGTGCCAGCAGCTCTCGACTTGACAGCCAAGCTTTCTTT. The whole variable domain, remainder taken from reference TRBV9 and TRBJ1-1, is DSGVTQTPKHLITATGQRVTLRCSPRSGDLSVYWYQQSLDQGLQFLIQYYNGEERAKGNILERFSAQQFPDLHSELNLSSLELGDSALYFCASSSRLDSQAFFGQGTRLTVV.